This T cell receptor (beta chain) derives from a study of blood T cell repertoires in COVID-19. Study at large: Samples of COVID-19 (acute and convalescent) were obtained from the United States, Italy and Spain.

This CDR3 contains 11 residues. Trimming pared 6 bases from V and 3 bases from J, leaving 9 bases between. Germline V gene lookup returns CDR1 SQVTM and CDR2 ANQGSEA. Original analysis: By means of reference gene primer amplification, nucleated cell counts were estimated. The repertoire was sequenced with immunoSEQ multiplex PCR; TCRdb's copy has only in-frame clones and lacks some. The V and J calls and clone size are taken from that table; D and trimming were inferred from the DNA. The sample has 150,000 or so clones, about nine tenths seen once. The study recruited people aged roughly 18 to 95 years across 24 US areas. Within the 2 weeks before study entry, each person in the exposed group met a COVID-19 case.

The chain recombines TRBV29-1 with TRBJ2-7; a weak D match, TRBD2 (7 bases). Specimen: PBMCs or T cells enriched from blood (not recorded which). The receptor comes from a woman aged 35 to 49 who had been exposed to COVID-19. The CDR3 DNA reads TGCAGCGTGAGGGGGGGCTACGAGCAGTACTTC. Its protein product is CSVRGGYEQYF.